This T cell receptor (beta chain) was profiled in a study of T cells after yellow fever vaccination. Study-wide findings and caveats: Overall, a small share of clonotypes was seen in both CD4 and CD8 compartments.

Each CDR3 protein is one row after TCRdb ran MiXCR on the 5' RACE reads. This sample yields some 300,000 distinct CDR3 sequences, of which about 10% are seen a single time; less than 3.5% belongs to the top ten. Comment on this clonotype: Its antigen is as yet unknown.

The source material was CD4+ T cells sorted from PBMCs, sampled 45 days after the yellow fever booster vaccination. The sequence was obtained from a man aged 18 to 30 who received the YFV17D yellow fever vaccine.

For the CDR3, the DNA is TGCAGTGCTAAACCGGGATTCAATTATAATTCACCCCTCCACTTT. Protein sequence: CSAKPGFNYNSPLHF. The rearrangement joins TRBV20-1 to TRBJ1-6; unclear D gene. The CDR3 runs to 15 residues. V lost 4 bases and J 4 bases, leaving 14 bases between the germline ends. The V gene's germline CDR1 is DFQATT and CDR2 SNEGSKA (reference sequence).